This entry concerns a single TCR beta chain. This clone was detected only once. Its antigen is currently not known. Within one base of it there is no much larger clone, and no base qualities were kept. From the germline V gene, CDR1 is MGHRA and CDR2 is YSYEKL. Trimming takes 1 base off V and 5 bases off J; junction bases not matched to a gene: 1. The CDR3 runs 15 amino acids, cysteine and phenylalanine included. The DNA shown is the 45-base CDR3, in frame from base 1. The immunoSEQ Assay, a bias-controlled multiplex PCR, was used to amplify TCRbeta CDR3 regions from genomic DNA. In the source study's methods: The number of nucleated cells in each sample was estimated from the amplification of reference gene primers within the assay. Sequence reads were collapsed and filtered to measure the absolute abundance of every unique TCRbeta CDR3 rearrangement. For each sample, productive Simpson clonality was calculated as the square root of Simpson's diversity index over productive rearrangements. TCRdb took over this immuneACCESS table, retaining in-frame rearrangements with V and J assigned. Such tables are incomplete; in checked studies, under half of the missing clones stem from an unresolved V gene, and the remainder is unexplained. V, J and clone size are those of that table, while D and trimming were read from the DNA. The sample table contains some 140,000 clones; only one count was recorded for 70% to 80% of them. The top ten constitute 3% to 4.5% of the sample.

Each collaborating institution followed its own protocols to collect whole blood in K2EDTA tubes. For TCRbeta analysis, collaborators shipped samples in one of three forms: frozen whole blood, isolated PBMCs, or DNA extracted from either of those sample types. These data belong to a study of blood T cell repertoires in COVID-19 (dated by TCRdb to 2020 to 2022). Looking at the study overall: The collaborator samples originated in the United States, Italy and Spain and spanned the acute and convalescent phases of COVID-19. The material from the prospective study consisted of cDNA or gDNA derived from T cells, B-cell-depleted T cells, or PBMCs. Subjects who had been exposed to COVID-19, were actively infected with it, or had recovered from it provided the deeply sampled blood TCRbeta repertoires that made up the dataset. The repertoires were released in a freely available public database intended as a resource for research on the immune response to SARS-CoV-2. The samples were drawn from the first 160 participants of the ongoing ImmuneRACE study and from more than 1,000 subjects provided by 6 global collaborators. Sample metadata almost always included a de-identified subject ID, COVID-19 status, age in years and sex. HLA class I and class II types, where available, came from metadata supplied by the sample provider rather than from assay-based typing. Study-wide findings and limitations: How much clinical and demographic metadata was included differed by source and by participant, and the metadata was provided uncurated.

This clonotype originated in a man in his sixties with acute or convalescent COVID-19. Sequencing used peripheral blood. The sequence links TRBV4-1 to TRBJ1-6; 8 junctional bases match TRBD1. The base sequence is TGCGCCAGCAGCCAAGCGGGACAGGATAATTCACCCCTCCACTTT. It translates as CASSQAGQDNSPLHF.